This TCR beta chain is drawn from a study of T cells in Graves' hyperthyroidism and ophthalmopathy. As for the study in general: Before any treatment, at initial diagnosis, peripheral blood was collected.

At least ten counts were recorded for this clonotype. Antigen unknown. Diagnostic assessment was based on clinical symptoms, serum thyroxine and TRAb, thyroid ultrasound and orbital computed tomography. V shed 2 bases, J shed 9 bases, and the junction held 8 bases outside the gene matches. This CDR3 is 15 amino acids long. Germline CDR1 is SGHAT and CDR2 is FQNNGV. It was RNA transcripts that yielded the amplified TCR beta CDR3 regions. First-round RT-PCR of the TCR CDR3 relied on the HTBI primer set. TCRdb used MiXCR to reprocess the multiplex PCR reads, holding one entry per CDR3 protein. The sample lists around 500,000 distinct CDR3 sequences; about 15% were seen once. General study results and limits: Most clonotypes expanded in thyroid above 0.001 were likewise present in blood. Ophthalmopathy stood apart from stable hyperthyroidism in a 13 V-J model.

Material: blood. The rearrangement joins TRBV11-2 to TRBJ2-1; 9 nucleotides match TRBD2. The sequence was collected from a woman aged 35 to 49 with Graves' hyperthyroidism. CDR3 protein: CASSLQAGGMGEQFF. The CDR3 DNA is TGTGCCAGCAGCTTACAAGCGGGAGGTATGGGTGAGCAGTTCTTC. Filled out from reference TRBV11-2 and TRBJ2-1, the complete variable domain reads EAGVAQSPRYKIIEKRQSVAFWCNPISGHATLYWYQQILGQGPKLLIQFQNNGVVDDSQLPKDRFSAERLKGVDSTLKIQPAKLEDSAVYLCASSLQAGGMGEQFFGPGTRLTVL.